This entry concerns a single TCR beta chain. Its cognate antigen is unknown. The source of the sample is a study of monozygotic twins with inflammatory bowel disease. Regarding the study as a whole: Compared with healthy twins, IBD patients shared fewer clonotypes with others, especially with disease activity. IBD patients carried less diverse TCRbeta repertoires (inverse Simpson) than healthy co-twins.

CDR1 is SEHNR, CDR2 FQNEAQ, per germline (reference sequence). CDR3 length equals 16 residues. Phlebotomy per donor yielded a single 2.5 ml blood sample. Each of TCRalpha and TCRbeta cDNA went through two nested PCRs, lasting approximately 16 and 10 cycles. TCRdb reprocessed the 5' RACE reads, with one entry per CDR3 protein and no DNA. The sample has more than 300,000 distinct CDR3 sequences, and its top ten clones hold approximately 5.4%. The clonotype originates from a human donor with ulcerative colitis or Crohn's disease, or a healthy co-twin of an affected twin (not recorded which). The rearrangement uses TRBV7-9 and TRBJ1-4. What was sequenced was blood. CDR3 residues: CASSPSSEATNEKLFF. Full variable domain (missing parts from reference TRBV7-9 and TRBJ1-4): DTGVSQNPRHKITKRGQNVTFRCDPISEHNRLYWYRQTLGQGPEFLTYFQNEAQLEKSRLLSDRFSAERPKGSFSTLEIQRTEQGDSAMYLCASSPSSEATNEKLFFGSGTQLSVL.